This T cell receptor (beta chain) emerged from a study of spatial heterogeneity in lung cancer. TCRdb called the 5' RACE reads again in MiXCR, with one record for every CDR3 protein. The sample lists about 70,000 distinct CDR3 sequences, around 9.3% occurring once. The sample's time point: blood at routine non-recurrence follow-up after resection. This clonotype was counted at least ten times. The CDR3 is made up of 15 amino acids. V was clipped by 5 bases and J by 6 bases; unmatched bases: 8. Germline V lookup: CDR1 KGHDR, CDR2 SFDVKD. The clonotype originates from a female donor with early-stage non-small cell lung cancer. V is TRBV24-1 and J is TRBJ2-1; 8 bases are a match to TRBD2. The sequences come from PBMCs, collected at follow-up. CDR3 protein: CATSGVAGSFNEQFF. CDR3 nucleotide sequence: TGTGCCACCAGTGGTGTAGCGGGGTCGTTCAATGAGCAGTTCTTC.